The 6 T cell receptor beta chains below come from one sample, sequenced in a study of blood T cell repertoires in COVID-19. Only in-frame clones appear in the TCRdb table, and some are missing; sequencing was by immunoSEQ multiplex PCR. Seen here are roughly 180,000 clones, approximately 83% observed once, and the top ten hold roughly 7.2%. The material sequenced was peripheral blood. Receptors originate from a woman aged 40 to 50 with COVID-19, enrolled during active disease.

This chain links TRBV4-1 with TRBJ1-1, with 9 bases aligning to TRBD1. The CDR3 extends over 16 amino acids. Germline assignment: CDR1 MGHRA and CDR2 YSYEKL. V lost 3 bases and J lost 3; bases outside the gene matches: 8. CDR3 protein: CASSQGTGWRDTEAFF. The CDR3 nucleotides are TGCGCCAGCAGCCAGGGGACAGGGTGGAGGGACACTGAAGCTTTCTTT.

This chain links TRBV6-1 with TRBJ2-2; 8 bases align to TRBD2. V lost 4 bases and J lost 5; bases outside the gene matches: 12. This CDR3 comprises 17 residues. Germline V lookup: CDR1 MNHNS, CDR2 SASEGT. The CDR3 nucleotides read TGTGCCAGCAGTGGACTGGGACTAGTCATAAAGACCGGGGAGCTGTTTTTT. Its translation is CASSGLGLVIKTGELFF.

The chain couples TRBV6-5 to TRBJ2-1; maybe TRBD2 (6 bases). The CDR3 extends over 15 amino acids. Germline-derived CDR1 and CDR2 are MNHEY and SVGAGI. V lost 7 bases and J lost 3, with 16 bases in between. CDR3 DNA: TGTGCCAGCACCGAAAGGGAGCGGGTCTACAATGAGCAGTTCTTC. It is translated as CASTERERVYNEQFF.

The J gene is TRBJ1-1, the V gene TRBV5-8, with a possible D match to TRBD1 (5 bases). Looked up from germline, CDR1 is SGHTS and CDR2 is YDEGEE. The V and J ends lost 4 bases and 4 bases respectively, with 23 bases between them. The CDR3 loop spans 17 amino acids. CDR3 coding DNA: TGTGCCAGCAGCCGCACGATAAAACCCAGGGTGAGCACTGAAGCTTTCTTT. Translated, it gives CASSRTIKPRVSTEAFF. The entire variable domain, with the rest obtained from reference TRBV5-8 and TRBJ1-1, is as follows: EAGVTQSPTHLIKTRGQQATLRCSPISGHTSVYWYQQALGLGLQFLLWYDEGEERNRGNFPPRFSGRQFPNYSSELNVNALELEDSALYLCASSRTIKPRVSTEAFFGQGTRLTVV.

This sequence joins TRBV27 and TRBJ2-5; 9 bases are shared with TRBD1. The ends lost 2 bases at V and 7 bases at J; junction bases unmatched: 11. The CDR3 runs to 16 residues. Per germline, CDR1 MNHEY and CDR2 SMNVEV (reference sequence). The CDR3 region has the DNA TGTGCCAGCAGTTTAGGGACAGGGCCCCAAAGGGGGACCCAGTACTTC. It yields the protein CASSLGTGPQRGTQYF.

The chain is built from TRBV3-1 (or the pseudogene TRBV3-2) and TRBJ2-7, with TRBD2 as a possible D gene (5 bases). There are 15 residues in the CDR3. V shed 1 base and J shed 2 bases, with 12 bases lying between them. Germline V lookup: CDR1 LGHDT, CDR2 YNNKEL (reference sequence). CDR3 amino acids: CASSQVGAGAYEQYF. The DNA for the CDR3 is TGTGCCAGCAGCCAAGTGGGCGCCGGGGCCTACGAGCAGTACTTC.